A single sample gave rise to the 30 T cell receptor beta chains below, sequenced in a study of early T cells in non-severe SARS-CoV-2 infection. One entry per CDR3 protein, called by TCRdb with MiXCR from the 5' RACE reads. The data hold approximately 37,000 distinct CDR3 sequences, with over 4% observed a single time. Sequencing input: whole blood. The receptors come from an adult who was a healthcare worker with PCR-confirmed SARS-CoV-2 infection or an uninfected control (not recorded which).

This clonotype was seen only a few times. The chain has TRBV20-1 and TRBJ1-6; 8 bases line up with TRBD1. The CDR3 has 15 amino acids. Germline V gene data show CDR1 as DFQATT and CDR2 as SNEGSKA (reference sequence). Unmatched junction bases numbered 5, after V lost 1 base and J lost 6 bases. The CDR3: CSARVQGVGNSPLHF. In nucleotides, the CDR3 is TGCAGTGCTAGAGTACAGGGGGTAGGTAATTCACCCCTCCACTTT.

This clonotype was seen ten or more times. This chain uses TRBV5-1 with TRBJ2-1; TRBD2 agrees at 12 bases. CDR3 length: 18 amino acids. Per the germline V gene, CDR1 is SGHRS and CDR2 is YFSETQ. After removal of 0 bases from V and 1 base from J, the junction contained 5 bases not matched to a gene. DNA for the CDR3: TGCGCCAGCAGCTTGGTACTAGCGGGAGGAGGATCCTACAATGAGCAGTTCTTC. It codes for CASSLVLAGGGSYNEQFF. Full variable domain (outside the CDR3, taken from reference TRBV5-1 and TRBJ2-1): KAGVTQTPRYLIKTRGQQVTLSCSPISGHRSVSWYQQTPGQGLQFLFEYFSETQRNKGNFPGRFSGRQFSNSRSEMNVSTLELGDSALYLCASSLVLAGGGSYNEQFFGPGTRLTVL.

This clonotype was observed many times. This chain links TRBV11-2 with TRBJ1-3; 10 nucleotides align to TRBD1. There are 18 residues in the CDR3. V lost 5 bases to trimming and J lost 0 bases; unmatched junction nucleotides: 10. Germline CDR1 is SGHAT and CDR2 is FQNNGV. The CDR3 loop reads CASSLTDRGPLSGNTIYF. As DNA, the CDR3 is TGTGCCAGCAGCCTAACAGACAGGGGGCCCCTCTCTGGAAACACCATATATTTT.

In its sample, this clonotype was seen a few times. The chain recombines TRBV15 with TRBJ1-2; maybe TRBD1 (6 bases). Looked up from germline, CDR1 is LNHNV and CDR2 is YYDKDF (reference sequence). The V end lost 2 bases, the J end lost 2 bases, and 15 bases lay between the germline ends. There are 16 residues in the CDR3. The CDR3 nucleotides read TGTGCCACCAGCAGACCTACAGGGACGACCAACTATGGCTACACCTTC. Translated, it gives CATSRPTGTTNYGYTF.

This clonotype was seen repeatedly, ten times or more. The gene calls are TRBV7-8 and TRBJ1-1; TRBD1 agrees at 10 bases. This CDR3 comprises 15 residues. Trimming took 4 bases from V and 4 from J; bases not matched to a gene: 6. Germline values: CDR1 SGHVS, CDR2 FQNEAQ. CDR3 nucleotides: TGTGCCAGCAGCTCTGACAGGGGGCGTAGCACTGAAGCTTTCTTT. Translating gives CASSSDRGRSTEAFF.

This clonotype was counted ten times or more. The chain uses TRBV28 and TRBJ2-1; 10 nucleotides line up with TRBD1. Per germline, CDR1 MDHEN and CDR2 SYDVKM. The trim removed 5 bases at V and 10 bases at J, leaving 11 bases unmatched. CDR3 length equals 15 residues. CDR3 bases: TGTGCCAGCAGTCCCCCGGGACAGGGGCTTCGGGAGCAGTTCTTC. It is translated as CASSPPGQGLREQFF.

This clonotype was observed many times. The CDR3 protein is CASGQGNQPQHF. Here the CDR3 DNA reads TGTGCCAGTGGACAGGGGAATCAGCCCCAGCATTTT. J is TRBJ1-5 and V is TRBV28; 9 nucleotides match TRBD1. The CDR3 is 12 residues long. The germline gives CDR1 MDHEN, CDR2 SYDVKM. V trimming: 9 bases; J trimming: 4 bases; junction bases outside the gene matches: 1.

At least ten counts were recorded for this clonotype. The chain uses TRBV9 and TRBJ2-3, with 7 bases identical to TRBD2. The CDR3 runs to 16 residues. V lost 4 bases to trimming and J lost 5 bases; unmatched junction nucleotides: 13. CDR1 and CDR2 (germline): SGDLS, YYNGEE. The CDR3: CASSPRAAGDRDTQYF. The CDR3 nucleotides read TGTGCCAGCAGCCCCCGGGCCGCGGGAGATCGAGATACGCAGTATTTT. The whole variable domain, filled in from reference TRBV9 and TRBJ2-3, reads DSGVTQTPKHLITATGQRVTLRCSPRSGDLSVYWYQQSLDQGLQFLIQYYNGEERAKGNILERFSAQQFPDLHSELNLSSLELGDSALYFCASSPRAAGDRDTQYFGPGTRLTVL.

This clonotype was seen at least ten times. The chain combines TRBV5-1 with TRBJ2-3; D perhaps matches TRBD2 (6 bases). This CDR3 is 14 amino acids long. From germline, CDR1 is SGHRS and CDR2 YFSETQ. V lost 6 bases to trimming and J lost 0 bases, with 11 bases between them. Here the CDR3 reads CASKAGPSTDTQYF. The CDR3, as DNA: TGCGCCAGCAAGGCGGGGCCTAGCACAGATACGCAGTATTTT.

This clonotype was counted ten times or more. The CDR3 is CASSDRGFSYEQYF. CDR3 nucleotide sequence: TGTGCCAGCAGTGACAGGGGTTTCTCCTACGAGCAGTACTTC. The chain has TRBV2 and TRBJ2-7; tentatively, D is TRBD1 (6 bases). The germline CDR1 and CDR2 sequences are SNHLY and FYNNEI. V was shortened by 3 bases and J by 0 bases, with 9 bases between the two germline ends. This CDR3 is built from 14 residues.

This clonotype was counted many times. The CDR3 protein is CASSSTGGDTQYF. In DNA form, the CDR3 reads TGTGCCAGCAGCTCCACAGGGGGAGATACGCAGTATTTT. J is TRBJ2-3 and V is TRBV11-2; 8 bases agree with TRBD1. Germline V gene sequence: CDR1 SGHAT, CDR2 FQNNGV. CDR3 length equals 13 residues. The ends lost 4 bases at V and 5 bases at J; junction bases unmatched: 2.

This clonotype showed up many times. CDR3 in DNA: TGCGCCAGCAGCCCAGGTGGGGCCTACAATGAGCAGTTCTTC. This translates into CASSPGGAYNEQFF. V and J are TRBV5-1 and TRBJ2-1; D gene unclear. The germline V and J ends were trimmed by 4 bases and 2 bases, with 10 bases remaining between them. Germline values: CDR1 SGHRS, CDR2 YFSETQ. CDR3 length equals 14 residues.

This chain connects TRBV5-4 to TRBJ2-2; D is undetermined. Germline CDR1 reads SGHNT; CDR2 reads YYREEE (reference sequence). The length of the CDR3 is 15 residues. Trimming cost V 6 bases and J 6 bases, with 18 bases left between them. CDR3 loop: CASIPDGGFAGELFF. CDR3 sequence (DNA): TGTGCCAGCATCCCGGACGGTGGGTTTGCCGGGGAGCTGTTTTTT.

The chain uses TRBV29-1 and TRBJ2-7; D possibly uses TRBD1 or TRBD2 (5 bases each). The germline V and J ends were trimmed by 5 bases and 7 bases, with 24 bases remaining between them. This CDR3 is 15 amino acids long. Germline V gene data show CDR1 as SQVTM and CDR2 as ANQGSEA. The CDR3 sequence is CSVCWVWGRECEQYF. The CDR3 coding sequence is TGCAGCGTTTGCTGGGTGTGGGGCAGGGAGTGTGAGCAGTACTTC.

This clonotype was seen more than once but under ten times. The chain couples TRBV12-3 or TRBV12-4 to TRBJ2-1, with 9 positions matching TRBD2. The V and J ends lost 6 bases and 10 bases, in that order; junction bases with no gene match: 16. There are 16 residues in the CDR3. The CDR3 here is CASSPEYRVAGVEQFF. The CDR3 coding sequence is TGTGCCAGCAGCCCCGAATACAGGGTAGCGGGGGTGGAGCAGTTCTTC.

This clonotype was recorded many times. The chain uses TRBV28 and TRBJ2-1, with D perhaps assigned TRBD1 or TRBD2 (5 bases each). V was trimmed by 10 bases and J by 1 base, leaving 23 bases between them. The germline gives CDR1 MDHEN, CDR2 SYDVKM. This CDR3 region has 17 residues. The CDR3 loop reads CAIEPGGGPTSYNEQFF. Written as DNA, the CDR3 is TGTGCCATCGAGCCCGGTGGGGGACCTACTTCCTACAATGAGCAGTTCTTC.

This clonotype was seen ten or more times. The chain has TRBV5-1 and TRBJ1-1; D gene unclear. Germline V lookup: CDR1 SGHRS, CDR2 YFSETQ. Deletions cut 0 bases from V and 1 base from J, with 10 bases between. The CDR3 consists of 15 residues. CDR3 coding DNA: TGCGCCAGCAGCTTGGGCGGGCCCGGGAACACTGAAGCTTTCTTT. Residues: CASSLGGPGNTEAFF.

This clonotype has at least ten counts. This rearrangement joins TRBV4-3 to TRBJ2-7; TRBD2 matches at 9 bases. Trimming at V came to 1 base and at J to 2 bases, leaving 3 bases not matched to a gene. CDR1 and CDR2 (germline): LGHNA, YSLEER. The CDR3 runs to 15 residues. CDR3 in amino acids: CASSQGLAETYEQYF. Written as DNA, the CDR3 is TGCGCCAGCAGCCAAGGACTAGCGGAGACCTACGAGCAGTACTTC.

This clonotype was seen repeatedly, ten times or more. The rearrangement joins TRBV7-2 to TRBJ2-7; D is uncertain. The CDR3 is 13 residues long. V lost 3 bases and J lost 3, with 9 bases in between. CDR1 is SGHTA and CDR2 is FQGNSA in the germline V gene. In DNA form, the CDR3 reads TGTGCCAGCAGCTTTAACAGAAACTACGAGCAGTACTTC. Translation: CASSFNRNYEQYF.

This clonotype was seen repeatedly, ten times or more. V is TRBV18 and J is TRBJ2-1; no clear D. CDR1 is KGHSH, CDR2 LQKENI, per germline. Trimming stripped 0 bases from V and 3 bases from J, with 12 bases between. The CDR3 has 16 residues. The CDR3 here is CASSPPPGSYYNEQFF. In nucleotides, the CDR3 is TGTGCCAGCTCACCACCGCCCGGTTCCTACTACAATGAGCAGTTCTTC.

This clonotype was recorded many times. This chain links TRBV2 with TRBJ2-7; possible D gene TRBD1, 6 bases. Looked up from germline, CDR1 is SNHLY and CDR2 is FYNNEI. V was shortened by 6 bases and J by 0 bases, with 12 bases between the two germline ends. The CDR3 covers 14 residues. The CDR3 protein is CASREQGNSYEQYF. The CDR3, as DNA: TGTGCCAGCAGAGAACAGGGCAACTCCTACGAGCAGTACTTC.

V gene TRBV28 combines with J gene TRBJ2-1; D uncertain. This CDR3 contains 11 residues. Deletions cut 4 bases from V and 8 bases from J, with 6 bases between. Germline CDR1 reads MDHEN; CDR2 reads SYDVKM. The CDR3 sequence: CASSWYHEQFF. In DNA, the CDR3 is TGTGCCAGCAGTTGGTATCATGAGCAGTTCTTC.

This clonotype was observed a few times. The chain links TRBV3-1 to TRBJ1-2, with 7 bases fitting TRBD1. This CDR3 is built from 18 residues. Germline CDR1 and CDR2: LGHDT and YNNKEL (reference sequence). V lost 2 bases and J lost 1; bases outside the gene matches: 13. CDR3 residues: CASSQLRDSSKSNYGYTF. The CDR3 DNA is TGTGCCAGCAGCCAATTGAGGGACAGCAGCAAGAGTAACTATGGCTACACCTTC.

The chain links TRBV11-2 to TRBJ1-2; unclear D gene. Germline CDR1 reads SGHAT; CDR2 reads FQNNGV. The CDR3 consists of 12 residues. V was cut by 5 bases and J by 3 bases, with 7 bases left in between. This CDR3 is CASSGRYYGYTF. CDR3 DNA sequence: TGTGCCAGCAGCGGTCGGTACTATGGCTACACCTTC.

This clonotype was detected ten times or more. V usage is TRBV11-2 and J usage is TRBJ2-3; D is unresolved. This CDR3 is built from 14 residues. Germline assignment: CDR1 SGHAT and CDR2 FQNNGV. Trimming took 8 bases from V and 1 from J, leaving 13 bases between them. The CDR3 sequence: CASGNTIGTDTQYF. The CDR3 DNA follows: TGTGCCAGCGGTAACACCATCGGCACAGATACGCAGTATTTT.

In its sample, this clonotype was seen many times. The J gene is TRBJ2-7, the V gene TRBV3-1, with D uncertain. The CDR3 is 15 amino acids. The V gene's germline CDR1 is LGHDT and CDR2 YNNKEL (reference sequence). The ends were cut back, 0 bases at V and 3 bases at J, with 12 bases in the middle. The chain's CDR3 is CASSQERVNGYEQYF. DNA of the CDR3: TGTGCCAGCAGCCAAGAACGGGTGAACGGCTACGAGCAGTACTTC.

This clonotype is medium-sized (0.01 to 0.1%) by share. The chain is built from TRBV7-2 and TRBJ1-2; D remains unclear. This CDR3 has 11 amino acids. From germline, CDR1 is SGHTA and CDR2 FQGNSA. The V gene lost 6 bases and the J gene lost 0 bases, with 2 bases spanning the gap. CDR3 DNA: TGTGCCAGCAGACCTAACTATGGCTACACCTTC. Translating it yields CASRPNYGYTF.

Within the sample, this clonotype is medium-sized. The chain carries TRBV5-8 and TRBJ2-7; the D is unclear. This CDR3 is built from 14 residues. Trimming removed 1 base from V and 3 bases from J, with 11 bases in between. Germline V lookup: CDR1 SGHTS, CDR2 YDEGEE. CDR3 sequence (DNA): TGTGCCAGCAGCTTGTATGCAGCTAGCTACGAGCAGTACTTC. Amino acids: CASSLYAASYEQYF.

The rearrangement uses TRBV3-1 and TRBJ2-3; D not certain. Germline loops: CDR1 LGHDT, CDR2 YNNKEL (reference sequence). V shed 1 base and J shed 0 bases, with 20 bases lying between them. There are 19 residues in the CDR3. DNA for the CDR3: TGTGCCAGCAGCCAAGTCGTTGCGGCCACCACTGCTAGCACAGATACGCAGTATTTT. It is translated as CASSQVVAATTASTDTQYF.

This clonotype was counted ten times or more. The rearrangement uses TRBV7-2 and TRBJ1-1; TRBD1 matches 10 bases. This CDR3 is 13 amino acids long. V lost 3 bases and J lost 9; bases outside the gene matches: 4. The germline V gene has CDR1 SGHTA and CDR2 FQGNSA. CDR3 in amino acids: CASSLPGQGKAFF. The CDR3 DNA sequence: TGTGCCAGCAGCTTGCCGGGACAGGGGAAAGCTTTCTTT.